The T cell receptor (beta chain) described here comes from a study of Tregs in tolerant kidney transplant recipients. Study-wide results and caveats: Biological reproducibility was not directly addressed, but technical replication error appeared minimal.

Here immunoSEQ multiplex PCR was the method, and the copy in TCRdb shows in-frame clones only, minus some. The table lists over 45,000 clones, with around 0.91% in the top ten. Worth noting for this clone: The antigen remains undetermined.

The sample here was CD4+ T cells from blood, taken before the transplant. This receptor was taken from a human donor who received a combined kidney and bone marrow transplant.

The part of the CDR3 DNA that was read is TGCGCCAGCTTCCCGGACACTTACACCGGGGAG. It translates to CASFPDTYTGE. Given in full, the CDR3 is CASFPDTYTGELFF. This chain joins TRBV5-1 and TRBJ2-2; perhaps TRBD1 as D (5 bases). Read data end 3 residues before the CDR3 end; the end is taken from the germline J gene. There are 14 residues in the CDR3. CDR1 is SGHRS, CDR2 YFSETQ, per germline. Trimming pared 7 bases from V and 3 bases from J, leaving 13 bases between.